This TCR beta chain was captured in a study of shared clonotypes between healthy human individuals. Method: immunoSEQ multiplex PCR; TCRdb's copy keeps in-frame clones and lacks some. The sample lists some 470,000 clones; 75% to 85% were seen once. This clone occurred many times. This CDR3 region has 14 residues. Germline V CDR1 and CDR2: SEHNR, FQNEAQ (reference sequence). Trimming took off 5 bases at V and 8 bases at J, with 15 bases between the two ends. The J gene is TRBJ1-4, the V gene TRBV7-9, with D possibly TRBD1 on 6 matching bases. Material: PBMCs. The clonotype comes from a woman in her forties in good health. Some clones in this sample may be carry-over from other donors' samples. CDR3 nucleotides: TGTGCCAGCAGCCCGTTGACAGGTCAGGAAAAACTGTTTTTT. Translating it yields CASSPLTGQEKLFF.